Detailed here is one T cell receptor (beta chain). Its binding antigen is unknown. No base quality information exists; no much larger clone differs at one position. For repertoire sequencing, TCR beta CDR3 regions were amplified from RNA transcripts. A first-round RT-PCR used HTBI primers with the Qiagen OneStep RT-PCR kit, followed by a second-round multiplex PCR, size selection and purification. The libraries underwent paired-end sequencing with 100 bp reads on an Illumina HiSeq2000. On the authors' methods: Reads were processed with SOAPnuke, discarding reads with adapters, uncalled bases, mean Phred below 15, or no exact constant-primer or identifier match. COPE v1.2.5 was used to merge high-quality paired reads. Unique nucleotide sequences were defined as clonotypes and aligned to IMGT TRB V, D and J references using MiTCR v1.1. The analysis was limited to V-J combinations with a frequency above 0.0001, which together covered just over 98% of the repertoires. For each V-J combination, a TCR clonal expansion and chaos score was defined as F50 clonal expansion divided by the chaos observed in the TCRdist matrix. Features were reduced by Welch's t-statistics and random forest to over 10 V-J combinations, which fed a naive Bayes classifier. Thyroid-blood repertoire similarity was quantified with the Morisita-Horn index. Using fastp trimming at Q25 and MiXCR clonotype assembly, TCRdb reanalyzed the public sequencing data and kept in-frame beta chains. Each CDR3 protein appears once, grouped with its most common genes and DNA. The V and J calls reflect TCRdb's pipeline rather than the authors' work. The sample table lists roughly 410,000 distinct CDR3 sequences, roughly 14% of them with a count of one. 5.5% to 8% of the sample rests with the top ten.

This specimen belongs to a study of Graves' ophthalmopathy and Graves' hyperthyroidism (dated by TCRdb to the late 2010s). General notes on the study: Peripheral blood samples were taken at the time of initial diagnosis, before any treatment was given. To tell Graves' ophthalmopathy apart from Graves' hyperthyroidism, and to predict which patients would progress to ophthalmopathy, the study relied on TCR beta repertoire signatures. In total, under 150 blood samples were TCR-sequenced: 43 ophthalmopathy, 80 or so hyperthyroidism and about 17 hyperthyroidism-to-ophthalmopathy patients. To explore V-J signatures distinguishing ophthalmopathy from hyperthyroidism, a discovery set of about a hundred patients (43 ophthalmopathy, roughly 56 stable hyperthyroidism) was enrolled. The independent validation cohort included 18 to 20 hyperthyroidism patients plus 17 patients who later progressed from hyperthyroidism to ophthalmopathy. In over 5 hyperthyroidism patients, the T-cell repertoires found in thyroid tissue were compared with those found in blood. Following sampling, methimazole starting at 30 mg daily was administered to hyperthyroidism patients, and high-dose intravenous methylprednisolone was administered to ophthalmopathy patients. The 85 to 100 discovery patients were randomly split 7:3 into training and test sets. The full study reports these points: Most expanded thyroid clonotypes with a frequency above 0.001 also appeared in blood, which suggests that blood repertoires may reflect the immune response in the thyroid. The 13-signature model separated ophthalmopathy from stable hyperthyroidism with approximately 88% sensitivity and approximately 83% specificity in cross-validation, and 80%/75% in the test set. Sample size was not statistically predetermined, and group allocation was not concealed from the investigators. In validation, the model predicted ophthalmopathy progression with more than 55% sensitivity and approximately 78% specificity; 12 predicted patients were CT-confirmed with GO in a median of around 6 months.

Hyperthyroidism was defined as stable when no progression to ophthalmopathy occurred within 18 months of follow-up. The hyperthyroidism patients were 18 to 65 years old and newly diagnosed, with a disease duration of less than 2 months. Patients with other autoimmune diseases, uncontrolled infections, pregnancy or lactation were excluded from the study. Clinical symptoms, serum thyroxine, TRAb, thyroid ultrasound and orbital computed tomography were used for diagnosis. Ficoll-Paque density gradient centrifugation was used to isolate PBMCs from approximately 10 ml of fresh peripheral blood. Trizol reagent was used to extract the total RNA, and its quality was then checked on an Agilent 2100 Bioanalyzer. According to the germline V gene, CDR1 reads SGHRS and CDR2 reads YFSETQ. The CDR3, cysteine through phenylalanine, is 12 amino acids long. The DNA shown is the 36-base CDR3, in frame from base 1. The V end loses 2 bases and the J end loses 6 bases, and a stretch of 8 bases separates them.

The sequence links TRBV5-1 to TRBJ1-2; too little of a D gene remains to name it. This sequence was found in a young woman with stable Graves' hyperthyroidism. Donor details come from another sample of the same person, matched by shared clones. The sample was peripheral blood. For the CDR3, the sequence is CASSLDYDGYTF. The DNA sequence is as follows: TGCGCCAGCAGCTTAGACTACGATGGCTACACCTTC.